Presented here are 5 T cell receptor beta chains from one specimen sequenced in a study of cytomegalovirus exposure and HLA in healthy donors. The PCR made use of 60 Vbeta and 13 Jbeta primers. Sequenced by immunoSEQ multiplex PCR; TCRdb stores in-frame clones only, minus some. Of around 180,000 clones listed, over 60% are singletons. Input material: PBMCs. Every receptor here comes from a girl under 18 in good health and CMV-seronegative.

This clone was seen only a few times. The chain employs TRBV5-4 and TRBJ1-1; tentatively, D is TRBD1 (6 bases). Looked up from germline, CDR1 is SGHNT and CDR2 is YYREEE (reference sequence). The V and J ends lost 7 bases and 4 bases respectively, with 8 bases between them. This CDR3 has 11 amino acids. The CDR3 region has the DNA TGTGCCAGCCGAGGGGGCACTGAAGCTTTCTTT. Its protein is CASRGGTEAFF.

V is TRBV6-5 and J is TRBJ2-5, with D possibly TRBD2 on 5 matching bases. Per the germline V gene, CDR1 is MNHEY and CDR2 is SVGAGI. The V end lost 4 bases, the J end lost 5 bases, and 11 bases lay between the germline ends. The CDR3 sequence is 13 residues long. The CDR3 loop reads CASSFPGLETQYF. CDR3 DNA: TGTGCCAGCAGTTTCCCAGGACTGGAGACCCAGTACTTC.

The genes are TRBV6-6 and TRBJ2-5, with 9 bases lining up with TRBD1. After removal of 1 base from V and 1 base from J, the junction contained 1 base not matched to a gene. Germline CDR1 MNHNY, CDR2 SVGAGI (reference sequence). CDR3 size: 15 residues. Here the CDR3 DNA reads TGTGCCAGCAGTTACTGGACAGGGGTCCAAGAGACCCAGTACTTC. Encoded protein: CASSYWTGVQETQYF.

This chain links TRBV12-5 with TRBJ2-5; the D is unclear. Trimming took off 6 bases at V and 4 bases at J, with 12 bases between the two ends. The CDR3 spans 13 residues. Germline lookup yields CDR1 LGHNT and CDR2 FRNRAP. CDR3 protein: CASGGGITETQYF. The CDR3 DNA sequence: TGTGCTAGTGGCGGCGGCATCACAGAGACCCAGTACTTC.

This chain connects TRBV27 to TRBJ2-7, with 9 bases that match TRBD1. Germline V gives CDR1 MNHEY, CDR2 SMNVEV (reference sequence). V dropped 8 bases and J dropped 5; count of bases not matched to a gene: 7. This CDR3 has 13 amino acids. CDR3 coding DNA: TGTGCCAGCGGGACAGGGAACTTGGACGAGCAGTACTTC. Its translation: CASGTGNLDEQYF.